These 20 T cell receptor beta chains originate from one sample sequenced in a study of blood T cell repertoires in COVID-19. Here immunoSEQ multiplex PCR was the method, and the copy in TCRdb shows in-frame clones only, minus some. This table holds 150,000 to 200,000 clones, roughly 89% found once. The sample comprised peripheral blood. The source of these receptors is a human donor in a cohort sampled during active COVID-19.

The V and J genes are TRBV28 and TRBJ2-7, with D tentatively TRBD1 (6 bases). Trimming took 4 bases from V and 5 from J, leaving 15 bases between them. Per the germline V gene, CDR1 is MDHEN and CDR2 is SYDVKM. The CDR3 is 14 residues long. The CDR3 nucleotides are TGTGCCAGCAGTTACCCTGGGGGCTCGGACGAGCAGTACTTC. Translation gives CASSYPGGSDEQYF.

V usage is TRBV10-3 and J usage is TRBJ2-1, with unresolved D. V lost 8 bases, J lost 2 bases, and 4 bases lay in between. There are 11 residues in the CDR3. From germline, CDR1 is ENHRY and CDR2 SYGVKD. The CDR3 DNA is TGTGCCATCGGGCCCTACAATGAGCAGTTCTTC. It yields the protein CAIGPYNEQFF.

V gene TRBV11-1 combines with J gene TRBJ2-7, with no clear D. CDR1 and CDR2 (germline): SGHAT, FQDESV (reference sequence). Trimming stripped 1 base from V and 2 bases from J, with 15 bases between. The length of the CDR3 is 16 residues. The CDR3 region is CASSLGVRSATYEQYF. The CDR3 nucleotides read TGTGCCAGCAGCTTAGGGGTGCGATCAGCGACCTACGAGCAGTACTTC.

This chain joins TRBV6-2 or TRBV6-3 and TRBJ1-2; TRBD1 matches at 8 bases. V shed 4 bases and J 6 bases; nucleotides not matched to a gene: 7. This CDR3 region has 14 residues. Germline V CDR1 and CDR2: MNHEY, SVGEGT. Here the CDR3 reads CASSFQGARHGYTF. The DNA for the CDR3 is TGTGCCAGCAGTTTTCAGGGGGCAAGACATGGCTACACCTTC.

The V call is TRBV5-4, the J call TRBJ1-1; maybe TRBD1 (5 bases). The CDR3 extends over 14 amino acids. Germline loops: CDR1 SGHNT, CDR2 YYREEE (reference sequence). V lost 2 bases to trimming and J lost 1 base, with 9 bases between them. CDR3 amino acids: CASSFRDSNTEAFF. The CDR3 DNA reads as TGTGCCAGCAGCTTCCGGGACTCGAACACTGAAGCTTTCTTT.

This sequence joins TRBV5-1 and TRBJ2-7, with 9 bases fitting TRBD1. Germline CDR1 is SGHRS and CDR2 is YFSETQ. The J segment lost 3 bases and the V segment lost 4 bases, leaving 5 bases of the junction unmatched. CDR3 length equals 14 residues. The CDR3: CASSTRQGGYEQYF. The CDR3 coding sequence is TGCGCCAGCAGCACCAGACAGGGGGGCTACGAGCAGTACTTC.

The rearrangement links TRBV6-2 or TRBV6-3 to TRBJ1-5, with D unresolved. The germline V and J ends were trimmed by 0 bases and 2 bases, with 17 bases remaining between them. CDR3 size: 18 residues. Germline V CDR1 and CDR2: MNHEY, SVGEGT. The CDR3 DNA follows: TGTGCCAGCAGTTACTCGACTCGTGAGGGAATGGGCAATCAGCCCCAGCATTTT. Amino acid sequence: CASSYSTREGMGNQPQHF.

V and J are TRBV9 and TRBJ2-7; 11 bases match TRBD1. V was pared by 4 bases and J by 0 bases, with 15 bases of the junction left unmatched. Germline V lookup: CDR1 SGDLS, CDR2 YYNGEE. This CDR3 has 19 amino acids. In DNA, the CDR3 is TGTGCCAGCAGCCTACACCCGGGACAGGGGGGTCCCCTCTCCTACGAGCAGTACTTC. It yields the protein CASSLHPGQGGPLSYEQYF. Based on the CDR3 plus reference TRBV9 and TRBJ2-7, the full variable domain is DSGVTQTPKHLITATGQRVTLRCSPRSGDLSVYWYQQSLDQGLQFLIQYYNGEERAKGNILERFSAQQFPDLHSELNLSSLELGDSALYFCASSLHPGQGGPLSYEQYFGPGTRLTVT.

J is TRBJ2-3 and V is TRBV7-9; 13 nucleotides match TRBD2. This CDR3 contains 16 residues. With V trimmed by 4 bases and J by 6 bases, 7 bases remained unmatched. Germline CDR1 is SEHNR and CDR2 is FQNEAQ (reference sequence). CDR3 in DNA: TGTGCCAGCAGCTCCTTGGGACTAGCGGGGAGGGATACGCAGTATTTT. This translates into CASSSLGLAGRDTQYF.

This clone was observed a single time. As DNA, the CDR3 is TGTGCCAGCAGCATAGGTGGTAGCGGGCTCTCCTACGAGCAGTACTTC. The encoded protein is CASSIGGSGLSYEQYF. The chain couples TRBV28 to TRBJ2-7; 7 nucleotides agree with TRBD2. Per the germline V gene, CDR1 is MDHEN and CDR2 is SYDVKM. CDR3 length: 16 amino acids. The V and J ends lost 6 bases and 0 bases, in that order; junction bases with no gene match: 11.

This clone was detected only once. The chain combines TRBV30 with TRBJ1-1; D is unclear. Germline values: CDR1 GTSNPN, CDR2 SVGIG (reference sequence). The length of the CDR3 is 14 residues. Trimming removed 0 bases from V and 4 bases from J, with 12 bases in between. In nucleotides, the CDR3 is TGTGCCTGGAGTGTGGGCCCCCTTGGCACTGAAGCTTTCTTT. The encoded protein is CAWSVGPLGTEAFF.

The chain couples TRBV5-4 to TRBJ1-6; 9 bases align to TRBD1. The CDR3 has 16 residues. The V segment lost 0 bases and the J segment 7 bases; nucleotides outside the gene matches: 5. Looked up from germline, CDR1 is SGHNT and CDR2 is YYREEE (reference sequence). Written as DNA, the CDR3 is TGTGCCAGCAGCTTGGGGACAGGGGCGGAAAATTCACCCCTCCACTTT. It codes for CASSLGTGAENSPLHF. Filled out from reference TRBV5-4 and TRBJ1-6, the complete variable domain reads ETGVTQSPTHLIKTRGQQVTLRCSSQSGHNTVSWYQQALGQGPQFIFQYYREEENGRGNFPPRFSGLQFPNYSSELNVNALELDDSALYLCASSLGTGAENSPLHFGNGTRLTVT.

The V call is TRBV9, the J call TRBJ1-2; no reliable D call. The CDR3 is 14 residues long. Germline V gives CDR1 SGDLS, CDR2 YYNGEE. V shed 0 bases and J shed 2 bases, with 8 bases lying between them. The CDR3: CASSVDMRNYGYTF. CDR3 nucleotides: TGTGCCAGCAGCGTAGATATGAGGAACTATGGCTACACCTTC.

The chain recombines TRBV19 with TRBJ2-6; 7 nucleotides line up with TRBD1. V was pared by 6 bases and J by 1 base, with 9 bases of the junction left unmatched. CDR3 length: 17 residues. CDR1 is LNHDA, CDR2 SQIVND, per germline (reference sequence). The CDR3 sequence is CASSNERQGSGANVLTF. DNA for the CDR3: TGTGCCAGTAGCAACGAGAGACAGGGTTCTGGGGCCAACGTCCTGACTTTC.

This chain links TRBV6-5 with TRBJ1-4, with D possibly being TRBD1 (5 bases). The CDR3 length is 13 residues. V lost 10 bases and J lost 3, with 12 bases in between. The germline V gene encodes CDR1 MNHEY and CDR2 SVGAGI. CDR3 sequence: CATLEGANEKLFF. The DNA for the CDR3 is TGTGCCACCTTAGAAGGGGCTAATGAAAAACTGTTTTTT.

The DNA for the CDR3 is TGCGCCAGCAGCTTGGATGGACAGGGATATCAGCCCCAGCATTTT. Protein sequence: CASSLDGQGYQPQHF. The genes are TRBV5-1 and TRBJ1-5, with TRBD1 identical over 8 bases. Germline V lookup: CDR1 SGHRS, CDR2 YFSETQ. The J segment lost 5 bases and the V segment lost 0 bases, leaving 4 bases of the junction unmatched. The CDR3 loop spans 15 amino acids. The full variable domain, its missing parts supplied by reference TRBV5-1 and TRBJ1-5, is KAGVTQTPRYLIKTRGQQVTLSCSPISGHRSVSWYQQTPGQGLQFLFEYFSETQRNKGNFPGRFSGRQFSNSRSEMNVSTLELGDSALYLCASSLDGQGYQPQHFGDGTRLSIL.

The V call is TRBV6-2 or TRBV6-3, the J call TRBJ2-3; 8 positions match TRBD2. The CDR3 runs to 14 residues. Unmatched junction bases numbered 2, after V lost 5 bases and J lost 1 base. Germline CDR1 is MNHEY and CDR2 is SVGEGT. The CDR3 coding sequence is TGTGCCAGCAGTCTCGGGGGGGGCACAGATACGCAGTATTTT. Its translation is CASSLGGGTDTQYF.

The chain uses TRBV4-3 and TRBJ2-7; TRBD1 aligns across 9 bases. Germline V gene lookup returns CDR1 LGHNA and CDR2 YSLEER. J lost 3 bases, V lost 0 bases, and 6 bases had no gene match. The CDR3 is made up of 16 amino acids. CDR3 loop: CASSQEGRGQGYEQYF. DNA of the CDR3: TGCGCCAGCAGCCAAGAAGGAAGGGGACAGGGCTACGAGCAGTACTTC.

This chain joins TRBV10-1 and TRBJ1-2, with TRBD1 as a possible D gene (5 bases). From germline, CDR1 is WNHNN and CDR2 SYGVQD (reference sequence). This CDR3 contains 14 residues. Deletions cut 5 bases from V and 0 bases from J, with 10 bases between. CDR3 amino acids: CASSLKGTNYGYTF. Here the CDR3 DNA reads TGCGCCAGCAGTTTGAAGGGGACTAACTATGGCTACACCTTC.

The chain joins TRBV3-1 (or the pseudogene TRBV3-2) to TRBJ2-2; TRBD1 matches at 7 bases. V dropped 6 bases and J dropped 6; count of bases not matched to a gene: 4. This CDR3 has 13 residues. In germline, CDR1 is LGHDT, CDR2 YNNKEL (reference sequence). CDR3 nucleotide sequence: TGTGCCAGCAGTCGCAGGGGGTCCGGGGAGCTGTTTTTT. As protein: CASSRRGSGELFF.